Listed below are T cell receptor beta chains from one sample, sequenced in a study of blood T cell repertoires in COVID-19. Clones were read by immunoSEQ multiplex PCR, and TCRdb kept only the in-frame ones, dropping some. The sample holds about 200,000 clones, around four fifths seen once. The source material was peripheral blood. The receptors were gathered from a woman older than 75 with COVID-19, enrolled during active disease. Each CDR3 is given with its conserved first and last residue. The order of the fields is clone size, V gene, J gene, D gene, CDR3 DNA, CDR3 protein. D genes are given only for firm matches. Clone size appears in some rows only: once, few, many, or a class for an expanded clone.

clone_size: .
v_call: TRBV5-1
j_call: TRBJ1-5
d_call: TRBD1
cdr3_nt: TGCGCCAGCAGCTTGGAAGGGGGACAGAGACAGCCCCAGCATTTT
cdr3_aa: CASSLEGGQRQPQHF

clone_size: few
v_call: TRBV6-6
j_call: TRBJ1-6
d_call: TRBD1
cdr3_nt: TGTGCCAGCATTCGACAGGGGGCTCAAAGCTCCTATAATTCACCCCTCCACTTT
cdr3_aa: CASIRQGAQSSYNSPLHF

clone_size: .
v_call: TRBV21-1
j_call: TRBJ2-2
d_call: .
cdr3_nt: TGTGCCAGCACTAGAAAGCGGGAGCGGGTCATCGGGGAGCTGTTTTTT
cdr3_aa: CASTRKRERVIGELFF

clone_size: .
v_call: TRBV7-2
j_call: TRBJ1-1
d_call: TRBD1
cdr3_nt: TGTGCCAGCAGCATGGGACAGGTGGTTAACACTGAAGCTTTCTTT
cdr3_aa: CASSMGQVVNTEAFF

clone_size: few
v_call: TRBV7-9
j_call: TRBJ1-1
d_call: .
cdr3_nt: TGTGCCAGCAGCCCCTATGACACTGAAGCTTTCTTT
cdr3_aa: CASSPYDTEAFF

clone_size: .
v_call: TRBV5-6
j_call: TRBJ1-1
d_call: .
cdr3_nt: TGTGCCAGCAGCTTGTTGAAGGGAGTACCCACTGAAGCTTTCTTT
cdr3_aa: CASSLLKGVPTEAFF

clone_size: .
v_call: TRBV19
j_call: TRBJ1-1
d_call: TRBD1
cdr3_nt: TGTGCCAGTAGTCCAGCGGGGACAGGGCCCACTGAAGCTTTCTTT
cdr3_aa: CASSPAGTGPTEAFF

clone_size: few
v_call: TRBV7-3
j_call: TRBJ2-1
d_call: .
cdr3_nt: TGTGCCAGCAGCGTTAGTGGCTACAATGAGCAGTTCTTC
cdr3_aa: CASSVSGYNEQFF

clone_size: .
v_call: TRBV28
j_call: TRBJ1-3
d_call: .
cdr3_nt: TGTGCCAGCAGTTTAATAGGGGCCGGAAACACCATATATTTT
cdr3_aa: CASSLIGAGNTIYF

clone_size: .
v_call: TRBV11-2
j_call: TRBJ1-4
d_call: TRBD1
cdr3_nt: TGTGCCAGCAGCCACGGGAACAGGGGGAGTTTTGAAAAACTGTTTTTT
cdr3_aa: CASSHGNRGSFEKLFF

clone_size: .
v_call: TRBV2
j_call: TRBJ2-7
d_call: .
cdr3_nt: TGTGCCAGCAGTGTACGCAGGGGAGTAGGCGAGCAGTACTTC
cdr3_aa: CASSVRRGVGEQYF

clone_size: .
v_call: TRBV7-9
j_call: TRBJ2-1
d_call: .
cdr3_nt: TGTGCCAGCAGCTTAATGGCCTCCTACAATGAGCAGTTCTTC
cdr3_aa: CASSLMASYNEQFF

clone_size: .
v_call: TRBV27
j_call: TRBJ2-5
d_call: .
cdr3_nt: TGTGCCAGCAGTCGCAGGGAACCGGGACTTCAAGAGACCCAGTACTTC
cdr3_aa: CASSRREPGLQETQYF

clone_size: few
v_call: TRBV21-1
j_call: TRBJ1-3
d_call: .
cdr3_nt: TGTGCCAGCAGCAAAGCTGGGGACAGACTCTCTGGAAACACCATATATTTT
cdr3_aa: CASSKAGDRLSGNTIYF

clone_size: .
v_call: TRBV18
j_call: TRBJ1-1
d_call: .
cdr3_nt: TGTGCCAGCTCACCAAGATCGGAGGAGGGAGAAGCTTTCTTT
cdr3_aa: CASSPRSEEGEAFF

clone_size: .
v_call: TRBV9
j_call: TRBJ2-1
d_call: TRBD2
cdr3_nt: TGTGCCAGCAGCGTATCTAGCGGGGGGCCTCAAGGGGAGCAGTTCTTC
cdr3_aa: CASSVSSGGPQGEQFF

clone_size: .
v_call: TRBV6-5
j_call: TRBJ2-5
d_call: TRBD1
cdr3_nt: TGTGCCAGCAGTTTCGGGACAGGGAGGGCGGAGACCCAGTACTTC
cdr3_aa: CASSFGTGRAETQYF

clone_size: .
v_call: TRBV4-2
j_call: TRBJ1-4
d_call: .
cdr3_nt: TGTGCCAGCAGCCAAGGGGACGGACTAGAAAAACTGTTTTTT
cdr3_aa: CASSQGDGLEKLFF

clone_size: once
v_call: TRBV5-1
j_call: TRBJ1-2
d_call: TRBD1
cdr3_nt: TGCGCCAGCAGCTTACAACAACCGCTGGGGACAGGAAACTATGGCTACACCTTC
cdr3_aa: CASSLQQPLGTGNYGYTF

clone_size: .
v_call: TRBV5-1
j_call: TRBJ2-1
d_call: .
cdr3_nt: TGCGCCAGCCGGACTCAAGAGCGAGATGAGCAGTTCTTC
cdr3_aa: CASRTQERDEQFF

clone_size: .
v_call: TRBV6-5
j_call: TRBJ2-3
d_call: .
cdr3_nt: TGTGCCAGCAGCGATGGGTGGGGGGTGATAGATACGCAGTATTTT
cdr3_aa: CASSDGWGVIDTQYF

clone_size: .
v_call: TRBV3-1/TRBV3-2
j_call: TRBJ1-5
d_call: .
cdr3_nt: TGTGCCAGCAGCCCCGGGAGGCTGAATCAGCCCCAGCATTTT
cdr3_aa: CASSPGRLNQPQHF

clone_size: .
v_call: TRBV29-1
j_call: TRBJ1-2
d_call: TRBD1
cdr3_nt: TGCAGCGTCGTTGACAGGGGAGGATTTAGCTATGGCTACACCTTC
cdr3_aa: CSVVDRGGFSYGYTF

clone_size: .
v_call: TRBV18
j_call: TRBJ2-7
d_call: TRBD1
cdr3_nt: TGTGCCAGCTCACTCCAGGGGGCCTACGAGCAGTACTTC
cdr3_aa: CASSLQGAYEQYF

clone_size: .
v_call: TRBV7-9
j_call: TRBJ2-5
d_call: .
cdr3_nt: TGTGCCAGCAGCCCAGAGCTGCGGGAGACCCAGTACTTC
cdr3_aa: CASSPELRETQYF

clone_size: once
v_call: TRBV19
j_call: TRBJ1-2
d_call: .
cdr3_nt: TGTGCCAGTAGTGGAAACAGAATTAACTATGGCTACACCTTC
cdr3_aa: CASSGNRINYGYTF

clone_size: .
v_call: TRBV7-8
j_call: TRBJ2-4
d_call: TRBD2
cdr3_nt: TGTGCCAGCAGCCCCGGGGGGAAAGCCAAAAACATTCAGTACTTC
cdr3_aa: CASSPGGKAKNIQYF

clone_size: .
v_call: TRBV18
j_call: TRBJ2-5
d_call: TRBD2
cdr3_nt: TGTGCCAGCTCACGTTCCGGGACTAGCGGGAGAGGGAGAGAGACCCAGTACTTC
cdr3_aa: CASSRSGTSGRGRETQYF

clone_size: .
v_call: TRBV15
j_call: TRBJ2-7
d_call: TRBD2
cdr3_nt: TGTGCCACCAGCAGAGATGCAGCGGGAGCAGTCTACGAGCAGTACTTC
cdr3_aa: CATSRDAAGAVYEQYF

clone_size: .
v_call: TRBV7-3
j_call: TRBJ2-1
d_call: TRBD2
cdr3_nt: TGTGCCAGCAGCTTAGGTATAGCGGGAGATGGGGAGCAGTTCTTC
cdr3_aa: CASSLGIAGDGEQFF

clone_size: .
v_call: TRBV9
j_call: TRBJ1-2
d_call: TRBD1
cdr3_nt: TGTGCCAGCAGTAAAGCCGACTACAGGGGGGGACTTATTAACTATGGCTACACCTTC
cdr3_aa: CASSKADYRGGLINYGYTF

clone_size: .
v_call: TRBV5-1
j_call: TRBJ2-1
d_call: TRBD1
cdr3_nt: TGCGCCAGCAGCGGCGGGACAGGGGGATCGGAGGGCAATGAGCAGTTCTTC
cdr3_aa: CASSGGTGGSEGNEQFF